Given below is one T cell receptor beta chain in context. This clonotype occurred many times. Its target antigen remains unknown. No base quality values were provided; no much bigger clone lies one nucleotide off. Preparation of the library involved 5' RACE. Sequenced using a NextSeq 500. The TCR library protocol attached a unique molecular identifier to each TCR cDNA molecule to allow correction of PCR and sequencing errors. Per the source publication's procedure: TCR identification, UMI-based error correction and CDR3 extraction were performed with Decombinator tools. TCRs above a frequency of 2 per 1,000, corresponding to the top 1% of the tumor frequency distribution, were defined as expanded. Expanded tumor TCRs were classed as regional if statistically deemed absent (corrected P<0.05) from at least one tumor region, otherwise ubiquitous. Renyi diversity was calculated using the R vegan package after each repertoire was subsampled 100 times to 5,000 TCRs. CDR3 similarity networks were built from amino acid triplet string-kernel similarity, with CDR3s being connected when pairwise similarity was above 0.82. Clones were called with MiXCR by TCRdb after fastp trimmed the public reads at Q25, and only in-frame beta chains were retained. All rows with the same CDR3 protein become a single entry with the most common DNA and genes. V and J calls and clone size were set by TCRdb, not the authors. The sample profile shows fewer than 4,500 distinct CDR3 sequences; about a third of them were found once. Together, the top ten hold approximately 13% of the sample.

Read against the paper, the sample's time point label means: sample taken at primary tumor resection. Samples were obtained from roughly 72 patients with early-stage, untreated non-small cell lung cancer from the lung TRACERx cohort. Whole RNA extracted from tumor and nontumor lung tissue, or from cryopreserved PBMC samples, was used for TCR sequencing without cell sorting. Only patients with enough RNA available from two or more tumor regions were chosen for TCR sequencing. Tumor and adjacent nontumor lung specimens were reviewed by a lung pathologist before selection. V is cut by 1 base and J by 6 bases, and the space between the germline ends is 10 bases. The CDR3 spans 14 residues, from the cysteine through the phenylalanine. The kept DNA is CDR3 alone, 42 bases in frame from the first base. The germline V gene specifies SGHTA as CDR1 and FQGNSA as CDR2. This sample stems from a study of spatial heterogeneity in lung cancer (dated 2019 in TCRdb). About the investigation overall: Beta-chain transcripts were consistently detected in greater numbers than alpha-chain transcripts, which likely reflects a higher abundance of beta-chain transcripts. TCR transcript counts in tumor regions correlated strongly with a T cell transcriptional module score from matched bulk RNA-seq. In the raw uncorrected reads, each unique combination of TCR and UMI appeared more than ten times on average. TCR alpha and beta repertoires were quantitatively compared across multiple tumor regions, matched nontumor lung and blood in non-small cell lung cancer. Nonsynonymous mutation counts, determined by whole-exome sequencing of tumor tissue, were related to TCR repertoire features. At surgery, 200 or so tumor regions, some 61 matched nontumor lung samples and fewer than 60 PBMC samples were TCR-sequenced for both alpha and beta chains. What the work shows at the level of the full study, not this receptor alone: Additional single-cell paired TCR alpha and beta sequencing was considered necessary to confirm, at a functional level, the hypothesis that regional TCRs recognize regional mutations. The count of ubiquitous expanded TCRs correlated with the count of ubiquitous nonsynonymous mutations, and the count of regional expanded TCRs correlated with the count of regional nonsynonymous mutations. A correlation was observed between the number of expanded intratumoral alpha and beta TCRs and the tumor nonsynonymous mutation count. Estimated TCR-seq coverage of tumor T cells was only roughly 7.3% for alpha chains and around 13% for beta chains.

The material was lung tumor tissue, obtained at surgery. Here the chain combines TRBV7-2 and TRBJ2-1; there is no confident call for the D gene. This TCR was recovered from a female donor with early-stage non-small cell lung cancer. CDR3 loop: CASSLGGRVNEQFF. The sequenced DNA: TGTGCCAGCAGCTTAGGTGGCAGAGTCAATGAGCAGTTCTTC. The full variable domain, completed from the reference TRBV7-2 and TRBJ2-1 proteins outside the CDR3, reads GAGVSQSPSNKVTEKGKDVELRCDPISGHTALYWYRQSLGQGLEFLIYFQGNSAPDKSGLPSDRFSAERTGGSVSTLTIQRTQQEDSAVYLCASSLGGRVNEQFFGPGTRLTVL.